The 5 T cell receptor delta chains listed next were all sequenced from one sample in a study of γδ T cells in repeated Plasmodium falciparum infection (dated by TCRdb to the early 2020s). For bulk TCR repertoire analysis, Vgamma9/Vdelta2+ and Vdelta2-negative gammadelta T cell populations were isolated by flow sorting from peripheral blood mononuclear cells. The library relied on multiplex PCR. For sequencing, an Illumina MiSeq was employed. Clone calls in TCRdb were regenerated from the public reads with CATT, after which identical DNA sequences shared one row. The sample table shows tens of thousands of delta-chain clones, and over 0.9% are seen once. The leading ten clones occupy 7.5% to 10% of the sample. Sequenced material: gamma-delta T cells from blood. The origin of the receptors is a pool of human donors (malaria-infected and uninfected, not separated).

This clone was seen more than once but under ten times. The TCRdb record carries a much larger clone's protein, which differs from this DNA's translation at residue 11; a read error is the likely cause, and the protein listed here is the DNA translation. CDR3 loop: CACDTVLRTGIDKLIF. The CDR3 coding sequence is TGTGCCTGTGACACCGTTCTCCGTACGGGGATCGATAAACTCATCTTT. The chain combines TRDV2 with TRDJ1, with a possible D match to TRDD3 (6 bases). No J gene was available from TCRdb, and it was assigned here by a germline match of the DNA. From germline, CDR1 is GEAIGNYY and CDR2 EKD. V lost 0 bases to trimming and J lost 4 bases, with 17 bases between them. This CDR3 has 16 amino acids.

As for this clone: A far larger clone is only one base removed, so a read error is likely. Other DNA sequences in this specimen translate into the identical CDR3. This sequence joins TRDV1 and TRDJ1; tentative D call: TRDD3 (5 bases). The germline CDR1 and CDR2 sequences are TSWWSYY and QGS. This CDR3 region has 18 residues. Trimming cost V 4 bases and J 0 bases, with 21 bases left between them. The CDR3 nucleotides are TGTGCTCTTGGGGGGAGAGGGTGGGGTATAACAAACACCGATAAACTCATCTTT. It translates to CALGGRGWGITNTDKLIF.

This clone was counted only a few times. TCRdb lists the protein of a much larger clone for this DNA, which differs at residue 6, so this is likely a read error; the protein given here is translated from the DNA itself. The chain combines TRDV2 with TRDJ1, with 8 positions matching TRDD3. TCRdb lists no J gene, so it was determined here by aligning the DNA to germline. This CDR3 has 18 amino acids. CDR1 and CDR2 from the germline V gene are GEAIGNYY and EKD. With 3 bases clipped from V and 0 bases from J, the junction kept 14 bases outside the gene matches. The CDR3 here is CACDSRGDKRGYTDKLIF. The CDR3 coding sequence is TGTGCCTGTGACTCTAGGGGGGATAAGAGGGGGTACACCGATAAACTCATCTTT.

Points on this clone: TCRdb attributes to this sequence the protein of a much larger clone, which differs from the DNA translation at residue 8; a read error is likely, and the protein displayed is translated from the DNA. J is TRDJ4 and V is TRDV1; 11 bases are a match to TRDD3. Here the J gene came from matching the DNA to germline, since TCRdb omits it. The CDR3 has 18 residues. With 2 bases clipped from V and 0 bases from J, the junction kept 11 bases outside the gene matches. Per germline, CDR1 TSWWSYY and CDR2 QGS. CDR3 sequence (DNA): TGTGCTCTTGGGGAAAAGATTCGACTGGGGGATAAGGCCAGACCCCTGATCTTT. This translates into CALGEKIRLGDKARPLIF.

This clone was observed a few times. The TCRdb protein comes from a much larger clone and disagrees with this DNA's translation at residue 5, likely due to a read error; the protein given here is derived from the DNA. This chain connects TRDV1 to TRDJ1; the D gene is possibly TRDD3 (5 bases). The CDR3 has 19 amino acids. CDR1 and CDR2 from the germline V gene are TSWWSYY and QGS. CDR3 sequence: CALGKLLSPRWGYTDKLIF. Written as DNA, the CDR3 is TGTGCTCTTGGGAAACTTCTCTCACCCCGATGGGGTTACACCGATAAACTCATCTTT.